The 23 T cell receptor beta chains below were found in one sample sequenced in a study of blood T cell repertoires in COVID-19 (dated by TCRdb to the early 2020s). The method behind the library was the immunoSEQ multiplex PCR assay. This immuneACCESS table, as held by TCRdb, lists in-frame sequences with V and J called but not all clones. Of the missing ones, under half trace to an unresolved V gene in checked studies; the others have no known cause. Here the sample has more than 140,000 clones; 88% occur a single time. The ten largest clones take up approximately 1.5% of the sample. The sample comprised peripheral blood. The origin of the receptors is a woman aged 55-70 years with acute or convalescent COVID-19.

The chain joins TRBV29-1 to TRBJ2-7; the match to TRBD2 covers 10 bases. Germline V gives CDR1 SQVTM, CDR2 ANQGSEA. This CDR3 contains 14 residues. V gave up 6 bases and J gave up 0 bases; unmatched junction bases: 5. CDR3 sequence reads: CSVLTSGSSYEQYF. CDR3 nucleotide sequence: TGCAGCGTCTTGACTAGCGGGTCCTCCTACGAGCAGTACTTC.

The rearrangement uses TRBV2 and TRBJ1-1; TRBD1 agrees at 7 bases. The CDR3 length is 16 residues. From germline, CDR1 is SNHLY and CDR2 FYNNEI. V shed 10 bases, J shed 0 bases, and the junction held 14 bases outside the gene matches. CDR3 coding DNA: TGTGCCACTACACCCCGGACAGGACGGATGAACACTGAAGCTTTCTTT. Translating gives CATTPRTGRMNTEAFF.

This chain links TRBV28 with TRBJ2-7; 8 bases map to TRBD1. Germline CDR1 is MDHEN and CDR2 is SYDVKM. Trimming removed 6 bases from V and 2 bases from J; junction bases left unmatched: 9. This CDR3 is built from 15 residues. The CDR3 DNA reads TGTGCCAGCAGCCCAGGACAGGGTTTTCCCTACGAGCAGTACTTC. Protein product: CASSPGQGFPYEQYF. Drawing the rest from reference TRBV28 and TRBJ2-7, the complete variable domain is DVKVTQSSRYLVKRTGEKVFLECVQDMDHENMFWYRQDPGLGLRLIYFSYDVKMKEKGDIPEGYSVSREKKERFSLILESASTNQTSMYLCASSPGQGFPYEQYFGPGTRLTVT.

V is TRBV4-3 and J is TRBJ2-1, with TRBD1 identical over 7 bases. The CDR3 length is 20 residues. CDR1 and CDR2 (germline): LGHNA, YSLEER. V dropped 4 bases and J dropped 3; count of bases not matched to a gene: 21. DNA of the CDR3: TGCGCCAGCAGCCGCCTAAGGGTCTTGGGCAGGGGGATGGTCTACAATGAGCAGTTCTTC. Protein: CASSRLRVLGRGMVYNEQFF.

In this sample, this clone turned up once. The genes are TRBV29-1 and TRBJ1-5, with 9 positions matching TRBD1. Germline CDR1 is SQVTM and CDR2 is ANQGSEA. The junction had 9 bases not matched to a gene; V was cut back by 6 bases and J by 6 bases. This CDR3 comprises 14 residues. CDR3 bases: TGCAGCGTCGCCGGGACAGGGATCGGTCAGCCCCAGCATTTT. Residues: CSVAGTGIGQPQHF.

DNA of the CDR3: TGTGCCAGCAGCGTCGGTGGGGGCAACTATGGCTACACCTTC. It is translated as CASSVGGGNYGYTF. The rearrangement links TRBV9 to TRBJ1-2; maybe TRBD1 (6 bases). The CDR3 has 14 amino acids. Looked up from germline, CDR1 is SGDLS and CDR2 is YYNGEE. Between the trimmed V and J ends, which lost 2 bases and 2 bases, there was a span of 10 bases.

V gene TRBV4-2 combines with J gene TRBJ1-1; TRBD1 matches 12 bases. V was clipped by 3 bases and J by 11 bases; unmatched bases: 10. CDR1 and CDR2 (germline): LGHNA, YNFKEQ. This CDR3 is 15 amino acids long. The CDR3 DNA is TGTGCCAGCAGCCAGGGGACAGGGGGCGACATGAAGGCTTTCTTT. This gives the protein CASSQGTGGDMKAFF.

The V and J genes are TRBV9 and TRBJ2-2; 9 positions match TRBD2. The germline CDR1 and CDR2 sequences are SGDLS and YYNGEE. This CDR3 contains 18 residues. V gave up 4 bases and J gave up 6 bases; unmatched junction bases: 16. CDR3 bases: TGTGCCAGCAGCTCAAGTACGGCTAGCGGGGCAAATCCCGGGGAGCTGTTTTTT. It yields the protein CASSSSTASGANPGELFF.

This clone was recorded only once. V usage is TRBV20-1 and J usage is TRBJ2-1; TRBD2 matches 9 bases. The germline V gene has CDR1 DFQATT and CDR2 SNEGSKA (reference sequence). The CDR3 runs to 16 residues. With V trimmed by 3 bases and J by 1 base, 7 bases remained unmatched. The CDR3 here is CSASHSGGSSYNEQFF. CDR3 DNA sequence: TGCAGTGCTAGTCATAGCGGGGGAAGTTCCTACAATGAGCAGTTCTTC.

The chain has TRBV6-5 and TRBJ1-1; D is unclear. The germline V and J ends were trimmed by 10 bases and 2 bases, with 14 bases remaining between them. Per germline, CDR1 MNHEY and CDR2 SVGAGI. This CDR3 is 13 amino acids long. The CDR3 nucleotides are TGTGCCACTTCGGGAGCCATTAACACTGAAGCTTTCTTT. Translating gives CATSGAINTEAFF.

The chain uses TRBV30 and TRBJ1-2; the D gene is possibly TRBD1 (5 bases). The CDR3 extends over 14 amino acids. Germline V CDR1 and CDR2: GTSNPN, SVGIG (reference sequence). Trimming cost V 1 base and J 1 base, with 10 bases left between them. In DNA, the CDR3 is TGTGCCTGGAGTGGTGGGGGAGGTAACTATGGCTACACCTTC. The encoded protein is CAWSGGGGNYGYTF. Supplemented by reference TRBV30 and TRBJ1-2, the full variable domain reads SQTIHQWPATLVQPVGSPLSLECTVEGTSNPNLYWYRQAAGRGLQLLFYSVGIGQISSEVPQNLSASRPQDRQFILSSKKLLLSDSGFYLCAWSGGGGNYGYTFGSGTRLTVV.

The genes are TRBV11-2 and TRBJ2-3, with TRBD2 matching over 8 bases. V dropped 2 bases and J dropped 3; count of bases not matched to a gene: 4. Germline CDR1 SGHAT, CDR2 FQNNGV. CDR3 length: 15 residues. The CDR3 DNA sequence: TGTGCCAGCAGCTTAACGGGGGGGCCGACAGATACGCAGTATTTT. Amino acid sequence: CASSLTGGPTDTQYF. The entire variable domain, with the rest obtained from reference TRBV11-2 and TRBJ2-3, is as follows: EAGVAQSPRYKIIEKRQSVAFWCNPISGHATLYWYQQILGQGPKLLIQFQNNGVVDDSQLPKDRFSAERLKGVDSTLKIQPAKLEDSAVYLCASSLTGGPTDTQYFGPGTRLTVL.

V gene TRBV11-1 combines with J gene TRBJ2-2; D remains ambiguous. The CDR3 contains 12 residues. CDR1 is SGHAT and CDR2 is FQDESV in the germline V gene (reference sequence). Between the trimmed V and J ends, which lost 4 bases and 3 bases, there was a span of 3 bases. The CDR3 reads CASSYYTGELFF. CDR3 nucleotide sequence: TGTGCCAGCAGCTACTACACCGGGGAGCTGTTTTTT.

This clone was found many times. The CDR3 spells CASSPGLGSVETQYF. The CDR3 DNA reads as TGTGCCAGCAGCCCGGGACTAGGGTCTGTAGAGACCCAGTACTTC. This chain links TRBV6-4 with TRBJ2-5; TRBD2 matches at 8 bases. CDR1 and CDR2 from the germline V gene are MRHNA and SNTAGT. V was clipped by 6 bases and J by 4 bases; unmatched bases: 10. This CDR3 region has 15 residues.

V usage is TRBV19 and J usage is TRBJ1-4; the D gene is possibly TRBD1 (5 bases). From germline, CDR1 is LNHDA and CDR2 SQIVND (reference sequence). Deletions cut 5 bases from V and 1 base from J, with 8 bases between. CDR3 length equals 14 residues. The CDR3: CASSPGVTNEKLFF. Written as DNA, the CDR3 is TGTGCCAGTAGTCCGGGGGTAACTAATGAAAAACTGTTTTTT.

This clone has a handful of counts. This chain uses TRBV5-5 with TRBJ1-6; 9 bases match TRBD1. CDR1 is SGHKS, CDR2 YYEKEE, per germline (reference sequence). J gave up 6 bases and V 1 base, and 5 bases lay outside the gene matches. This CDR3 has 16 residues. CDR3 sequence reads: CASSLLRDRANSPLHF. The CDR3 DNA sequence: TGTGCCAGCAGCTTGCTCCGGGACAGGGCTAATTCACCCCTCCACTTT. Combining the CDR3 with reference TRBV5-5 and TRBJ1-6 gives the whole variable domain DAGVTQSPTHLIKTRGQQVTLRCSPISGHKSVSWYQQVLGQGPQFIFQYYEKEERGRGNFPDRFSARQFPNYSSELNVNALLLGDSALYLCASSLLRDRANSPLHFGNGTRLTVT.

The rearrangement uses TRBV9 and TRBJ1-1; D perhaps matches TRBD1 (5 bases). This CDR3 spans 13 amino acids. Germline CDR1 reads SGDLS; CDR2 reads YYNGEE. The V end was cut by 0 bases, the J end by 11 bases, with 14 bases between. The CDR3 DNA reads TGTGCCAGCAGCGTAGAGCAAGGGGCCGGGGCTTTCTTT. It translates to CASSVEQGAGAFF.

The DNA of the CDR3 is TGTGCCAGCAGCTTAGGCGGGACAGGGTCCTACGAGCAGTACTTC. It specifies CASSLGGTGSYEQYF. This rearrangement joins TRBV13 to TRBJ2-7; 9 bases match TRBD1. The V gene end was trimmed by 0 bases and the J gene end by 1 base; junction bases not matched to a gene: 1. Germline V gene data show CDR1 as PRHDT and CDR2 as FYEKMQ (reference sequence). The CDR3 totals 15 residues.

This clone was detected only once. The chain recombines TRBV3-1 (or the pseudogene TRBV3-2) with TRBJ1-3, with D maybe TRBD1 (5 bases). V was pared by 4 bases and J by 2 bases, with 9 bases between. The length of the CDR3 is 14 residues. Germline V gene data show CDR1 as LGHDT and CDR2 as YNNKEL (reference sequence). The CDR3 DNA reads as TGTGCCAGCAGCCGAACAGGAGCTGGAAACACCATATATTTT. Translated: CASSRTGAGNTIYF.

The chain couples TRBV5-6 to TRBJ1-2; D might be TRBD1 (5 bases). The CDR3 totals 11 residues. The germline V and J ends were trimmed by 3 bases and 9 bases, with 9 bases remaining between them. Germline CDR1 is SGHDT and CDR2 is YYEEEE. CDR3 coding DNA: TGTGCCAGCAGCTCCAGGGTTAGCTACACCTTC. It codes for CASSSRVSYTF.

This chain uses TRBV13 with TRBJ2-7; 8 bases match TRBD2. The V gene's germline CDR1 is PRHDT and CDR2 FYEKMQ (reference sequence). The J segment lost 3 bases and the V segment lost 5 bases, leaving 12 bases of the junction unmatched. This CDR3 is built from 16 residues. The CDR3 nucleotides read TGTGCCAGCAGCGCCGCCACAGCGGGAGACAACTACGAGCAGTACTTC. It translates to CASSAATAGDNYEQYF.

A single count supports this clone. The rearrangement links TRBV27 to TRBJ1-6, with D perhaps TRBD1 (6 bases). The CDR3 runs 14 residues. In germline, CDR1 is MNHEY, CDR2 SMNVEV (reference sequence). The ends were cut back, 2 bases at V and 10 bases at J, with 12 bases in the middle. In nucleotides, the CDR3 is TGTGCCAGCAGTTTAGGGCAGGGGCACTCACCCCTCCACTTT. This sequence encodes CASSLGQGHSPLHF.

This sequence joins TRBV7-2 and TRBJ2-3, with TRBD1 matching over 7 bases. The J segment lost 1 base and the V segment lost 5 bases, leaving 3 bases of the junction unmatched. The CDR3 sequence is 14 residues long. CDR1 SGHTA and CDR2 FQGNSA come from the germline V gene. CDR3 sequence reads: CASSRDRGTDTQYF. CDR3 nucleotide sequence: TGTGCCAGCAGCAGAGACAGGGGCACAGATACGCAGTATTTT.